This T cell receptor (beta chain) emerged from a study of T-cell memory formation after mild COVID-19 (dated by TCRdb to the early 2020s). About the investigation overall: Most TCR sequence clusters were specific to one of the two donors. Longitudinal TCRalpha and TCRbeta repertoire sequencing tracked T-cell clones expanding and contracting after mild COVID-19 in a couple of donors. Two young, previously healthy adult volunteers made up the cohort, one male and one female. Broader findings and caveats from the paper: The study included only a couple of mild cases, and larger cohorts that include severe cases with pre-infection samples were judged to be necessary. The detection of some responding clones in pre-infection memory suggests that pre-existing cross-reactive memory T cells joined the SARS-CoV-2 response. Balanced CD4/CD8 phenotypes were observed for clones contracting from day 15 to 85, whereas a bias towards CD4+ was observed for a second wave of clones expanding from day 15 to 37. Contracting CD4+ clones were found mainly in CM and EM memory subsets, while CD8+ clones were enriched in EMRA. SARS-CoV-2 specificity was not confirmed for the second-wave clones peaking on day 37.

For this chain, trimming is 5 bases at the V end and 6 bases at the J end, and the number of junction bases without a gene match is 3. The germline V gene sets CDR1 to MGHRA and CDR2 to YSYEKL. The CDR3 starts with the cysteine, ends with the phenylalanine, and has 13 residues. The entry retains the CDR3 DNA only, 39 bases that are in frame from base 1. This clonotype is a singleton in its sample. The antigen it recognizes is unknown. Nothing much larger sits one base from this clone, and base qualities are not available. A lone read gives weak evidence. Ficoll-Paque density gradient centrifugation was used to isolate PBMCs. Sequencing instrument: Illumina NovaSeq 6000. Using 5'RACE with constant-segment primers, TCRalpha and TCRbeta cDNA libraries were constructed, with sample barcodes and unique molecular identifiers added in the process. Trizol reagent was used to extract RNA from every sample. The libraries were amplified in two PCR steps, and the second step added a second sample barcode and Illumina TruSeq adapters. Sequencing of the libraries was done on an Illumina NovaSeq, producing 2 x 150 bp paired-end reads. On the authors' methods: With migec v1.2.7, reads were demultiplexed and then collapsed into UMI-guided consensus sequences. Using mixcr v2.1.11, UMI consensuses were aligned to TRA and TRB V and J templates and then assembled into clonotypes. Clonotypes were classified as expanded or contracted when called significant by both edgeR and NoisET, with noise models trained on biological replicates. For edgeR calls, a false discovery rate-adjusted p below 0.01 and a log2 fold-change threshold of 1 were applied. As an exploratory analysis of dynamics, max-normalized trajectories of the 1000 most abundant clonotypes were examined with PCA combined with hierarchical clustering. Separately sequenced CD4+ and CD8+ repertoires were used to assign the CD4 or CD8 phenotype of responding clones. Clones were called with MiXCR by TCRdb after fastp trimmed the public reads at Q25, and only in-frame beta chains were retained. Rows merge per CDR3 protein into single entries with the most common DNA and genes. TCRdb's processing, not the study's, gives the V and J calls here. The sample table records under 350,000 distinct CDR3 sequences; roughly 16% of these occur just once. Jointly, the top ten make up roughly 23% of the sample.

The specimen sequenced was PBMCs or a T cell subset sorted from them (not recorded which). The TCR sequence derives from a man between 18 and 29 years old who had mild COVID-19 (a few samples of this study predate the infection). The sample titles of this study are shuffled in the database, so cell type and time point are left out; the donor was told from shared clones. The sequence is built from TRBV4-1 and TRBJ1-5, with TRBD1 identical over 8 junction bases. The DNA sequence follows: TGCGCCAGCAGCTCGGACAGGGTTCAGCCCCAGCATTTT. This yields the protein CASSSDRVQPQHF.